Sequencing of this TCR beta chain was carried out in a study of blood T cell repertoires in COVID-19. Per the authors' pipeline: Amplifying reference gene primers gave estimates of nucleated cell counts. Repertoires were generated with immunoSEQ multiplex PCR, while TCRdb's copy carries only in-frame clones and drops some. D and trimming were read from the DNA, whereas the V and J calls and clone size are those reported in that table. The table includes some 85,000 clones, roughly 80% detected once. V was pared by 2 bases and J by 8 bases, with 6 bases of the junction left unmatched. The CDR3 runs to 14 residues. Germline V lookup: CDR1 LGHNA, CDR2 YNFKEQ.

The specimen was peripheral blood. The receptor's source is a human donor in a cohort sampled during active COVID-19. The chain has TRBV4-2 and TRBJ2-1; TRBD1 matches at 7 bases. CDR3 amino acids: CASSQTGQWDEQFF. In nucleotides, the CDR3 is TGTGCCAGCAGCCAAACGGGACAGTGGGATGAGCAGTTCTTC.